Shown below are 25 T cell receptor beta chains from a single sample sequenced in a study of Graves' ophthalmopathy and Graves' hyperthyroidism. Amplification of the TCR beta CDR3 regions used RNA transcripts (as template). The first-round RT-PCR employed HTBI primers together with the Qiagen OneStep RT-PCR kit. A multiplex PCR was then performed as the second round. Each CDR3 protein gets one entry after TCRdb re-called the multiplex PCR reads with MiXCR. Among roughly 400,000 distinct CDR3 sequences, 15% to 20% were seen once, and the ten largest hold roughly 1.6%. The sequenced sample consisted of peripheral blood. The receptors stem from a woman aged 18-30 years with Graves' ophthalmopathy.

This clonotype was recorded many times. The chain recombines TRBV6-1 with TRBJ2-7; D may be TRBD1 or TRBD2 (5 bases each). This CDR3 is 13 amino acids long. The V end lost 11 bases, the J end lost 0 bases, and 14 bases lay between the germline ends. The germline V gene has CDR1 MNHNS and CDR2 SASEGT. The CDR3 sequence is CASWDGNSYEQYF. CDR3 DNA: TGTGCCTCCTGGGACGGGAACTCCTACGAGCAGTACTTC.

The CDR3 sequence: CASRGQSNQPQHF. DNA of the CDR3: TGCGCCAGCAGAGGACAGAGCAATCAGCCCCAGCATTTT. This chain links TRBV10-2 with TRBJ1-5; possibly TRBD1 for D (6 bases). This CDR3 comprises 13 residues. V was shortened by 6 bases and J by 1 base, with 7 bases between the two germline ends. CDR1 and CDR2 from the germline V gene are WSHSY and SAAADI.

This clonotype was counted at least ten times. The genes are TRBV28 and TRBJ2-2; TRBD1 agrees at 12 bases. Germline CDR1 reads MDHEN; CDR2 reads SYDVKM. CDR3 length equals 16 residues. J lost 7 bases, V lost 3 bases, and 6 bases had no gene match. The DNA of the CDR3 is TGTGCCAGCAGTTTCCGGGACAGGGGGCACGGCGGGGAGCTGTTTTTT. Protein sequence: CASSFRDRGHGGELFF.

This clonotype occurred a few times. The V gene is TRBV6-2 or TRBV6-3, the J gene TRBJ2-7; either TRBD1 or TRBD2 may supply D (5 bases each). This CDR3 region has 13 residues. The V end was cut by 2 bases, the J end by 5 bases, with 10 bases between. Germline values: CDR1 MNHEY, CDR2 SVGEGT. CDR3 in amino acids: CASSYRQGDEQYF. For the CDR3, the DNA is TGTGCCAGCAGTTACCGGCAGGGAGACGAGCAGTACTTC.

This chain links TRBV28 with TRBJ1-5; a weak D match, TRBD1 (5 bases). V lost 1 base and J 7 bases, leaving 17 bases between the germline ends. The CDR3 consists of 16 residues. Germline CDR1 and CDR2: MDHEN and SYDVKM. CDR3 residues: CASSLSWGRVRQPQHF. The CDR3 coding sequence is TGTGCCAGCAGTTTATCCTGGGGACGGGTTAGGCAGCCCCAGCATTTT. The variable domain in full, completed from reference TRBV28 and TRBJ1-5, reads DVKVTQSSRYLVKRTGEKVFLECVQDMDHENMFWYRQDPGLGLRLIYFSYDVKMKEKGDIPEGYSVSREKKERFSLILESASTNQTSMYLCASSLSWGRVRQPQHFGDGTRLSIL.

The chain has TRBV2 and TRBJ1-1; D perhaps matches TRBD1 (5 bases). Germline V gives CDR1 SNHLY, CDR2 FYNNEI. CDR3 length equals 14 residues. The V gene lost 4 bases and the J gene lost 3 bases, with 12 bases spanning the gap. The CDR3 region is CASSVGGRDTEAFF. For the CDR3, the DNA is TGTGCCAGCAGTGTTGGGGGTAGGGACACTGAAGCTTTCTTT. The variable domain in full, completed from reference TRBV2 and TRBJ1-1, reads EPEVTQTPSHQVTQMGQEVILRCVPISNHLYFYWYRQILGQKVEFLVSFYNNEISEKSEIFDDQFSVERPDGSNFTLKIRSTKLEDSAMYFCASSVGGRDTEAFFGQGTRLTVV.

In its sample, this clonotype was seen many times. The chain joins TRBV18 to TRBJ2-7; the D gene is possibly TRBD2 (7 bases). V was trimmed by 2 bases and J by 7 bases, leaving 12 bases between them. The CDR3 spans 13 residues. Germline V gene lookup returns CDR1 KGHSH and CDR2 LQKENI. The CDR3, as DNA: TGTGCCAGCTCACCAAAGGGAGGGGGTGAGCAGTACTTC. It specifies CASSPKGGGEQYF.

This clonotype has at least ten counts. The J gene is TRBJ1-5, the V gene TRBV12-3 or TRBV12-4; D gene ambiguous. This CDR3 is 16 amino acids long. Deletions cut 2 bases from V and 2 bases from J, with 13 bases between. The CDR3 DNA sequence: TGTGCCAGCAGTTTAATAAGCCTTGGGGGCAATCAGCCCCAGCATTTT. Translating gives CASSLISLGGNQPQHF.

The chain recombines TRBV28 with TRBJ1-1; D remains unclear. The CDR3 sequence is 12 residues long. The V and J ends lost 6 bases and 3 bases respectively, with 8 bases between them. Per germline, CDR1 MDHEN and CDR2 SYDVKM. CDR3 sequence reads: CASSPTYTEAFF. CDR3 bases: TGTGCCAGCAGCCCTACTTACACTGAAGCTTTCTTT.

In this sample, this clonotype turned up many times. The chain recombines TRBV5-1 with TRBJ1-1, with 9 bases aligning to TRBD1. Germline loops: CDR1 SGHRS, CDR2 YFSETQ. Trimming removed 4 bases from V and 5 bases from J; junction bases left unmatched: 6. CDR3 size: 14 residues. CDR3 sequence reads: CASSPRTGETEAFF. The DNA for the CDR3 is TGCGCCAGCAGCCCACGGACAGGGGAGACTGAAGCTTTCTTT.

This clonotype was detected ten times or more. This chain connects TRBV28 to TRBJ2-3; D is ambiguous. Germline lookup yields CDR1 MDHEN and CDR2 SYDVKM. Trimming removed 4 bases at V and 0 bases at J, with 2 bases between. This CDR3 has 12 amino acids. CDR3 amino acids: CASSYSTDTQYF. The DNA for the CDR3 is TGTGCCAGCAGTTATAGCACAGATACGCAGTATTTT.

This clonotype was counted ten times or more. The chain employs TRBV4-1 and TRBJ2-7; TRBD1 is a possible D gene (6 bases). Germline V lookup: CDR1 MGHRA, CDR2 YSYEKL. The CDR3 consists of 14 residues. V lost 0 bases, J lost 2 bases, and 8 bases lay in between. The CDR3 nucleotides are TGCGCCAGCAGCCAAGATTGGACAGCCTACGAGCAGTACTTC. Amino acids: CASSQDWTAYEQYF.

The chain uses TRBV5-1 and TRBJ2-7; 12 bases agree with TRBD2. Trimming at V came to 4 bases and at J to 3 bases, leaving 11 bases not matched to a gene. There are 17 residues in the CDR3. CDR1 and CDR2 (germline): SGHRS, YFSETQ. The CDR3 reads CASSEGPLAGGGYEQYF. CDR3 DNA: TGCGCCAGCAGCGAGGGGCCTCTAGCGGGAGGGGGCTACGAGCAGTACTTC.

In this sample, this clonotype turned up many times. The V gene is TRBV28, the J gene TRBJ2-5, with TRBD1 matching 7 bases. With 7 bases clipped from V and 4 bases from J, the junction kept 9 bases outside the gene matches. The CDR3 sequence is 14 residues long. Per germline, CDR1 MDHEN and CDR2 SYDVKM. CDR3 sequence reads: CASTYRGGGETQYF. For the CDR3, the DNA is TGTGCCAGCACCTACAGGGGCGGTGGAGAGACCCAGTACTTC.

This clonotype was observed many times. This chain links TRBV27 with TRBJ1-2, with 10 bases matching TRBD1. V shed 4 bases, J shed 2 bases, and the junction held 4 bases outside the gene matches. Germline CDR1 is MNHEY and CDR2 is SMNVEV (reference sequence). The CDR3 loop spans 15 amino acids. The CDR3 here is CASSSPGQGNYGYTF. In DNA form, the CDR3 reads TGTGCCAGCAGTTCTCCGGGACAGGGGAACTATGGCTACACCTTC.

This clonotype has ten or more counts. Here the CDR3 DNA reads TGCGCCAGCAGCCCCAGACAGAACACCGGGGAGCTGTTTTTT. Its protein product is CASSPRQNTGELFF. The rearrangement uses TRBV4-1 and TRBJ2-2; D gene unclear. V lost 4 bases, J lost 1 base, and 7 bases lay in between. The CDR3 extends over 14 amino acids. CDR1 and CDR2 (germline): MGHRA, YSYEKL.

This clonotype has at least ten counts. CDR3 bases: TGCAGTGCTAGGAACAGGGAGCAGGAGACACCCCTCCACTTT. Protein: CSARNREQETPLHF. V is TRBV20-1 and J is TRBJ1-6; D might be TRBD1 (6 bases). The germline gives CDR1 DFQATT, CDR2 SNEGSKA (reference sequence). The V gene lost 3 bases and the J gene lost 11 bases, with 17 bases spanning the gap. The CDR3 sequence is 14 residues long.

This clonotype was seen at least ten times. This chain joins TRBV6-5 and TRBJ1-1, with D perhaps TRBD1 (5 bases). Looked up from germline, CDR1 is MNHEY and CDR2 is SVGAGI. V gave up 6 bases and J gave up 5 bases, with 10 bases separating them. There are 12 residues in the CDR3. DNA of the CDR3: TGTGCCAGCAGCCAAGGGGAGACTGAAGCTTTCTTT. Its translation is CASSQGETEAFF.

This clonotype was seen many times. The V call is TRBV6-5, the J call TRBJ2-7, with 9 bases that match TRBD1. CDR3 length equals 14 residues. Trimming took 5 bases from V and 5 from J; bases not matched to a gene: 7. Germline lookup yields CDR1 MNHEY and CDR2 SVGAGI. The CDR3 nucleotides read TGTGCCAGCAGTACCGGGACAGGGAGACACGAGCAGTACTTC. This encodes CASSTGTGRHEQYF.

This clonotype occurred many times. The CDR3 coding sequence is TGCAGTGCTAGAGGGTTGGAGGGGAGCTCCTATAATTCACCCCTCCACTTT. Its translation is CSARGLEGSSYNSPLHF. V and J are TRBV20-1 and TRBJ1-6, with TRBD1 as a possible D gene (5 bases). The CDR3 contains 17 residues. Trimming took off 1 base at V and 0 bases at J, with 13 bases between the two ends. Per the germline V gene, CDR1 is DFQATT and CDR2 is SNEGSKA (reference sequence).

This clonotype was observed many times. The chain has TRBV11-3 and TRBJ2-2; 10 nucleotides agree with TRBD2. The CDR3 runs 16 residues. CDR1 SGHNT and CDR2 YENEEA come from the germline V gene. With V trimmed by 5 bases and J by 0 bases, 3 bases remained unmatched. The CDR3 here is CASSNLAGANTGELFF. The CDR3 nucleotides read TGTGCCAGCAGCAATCTAGCGGGGGCGAACACCGGGGAGCTGTTTTTT.

This clonotype occurred many times. A read error may produce the germline difference seen at one junction end. V usage is TRBV13 and J usage is TRBJ2-5; D uncertain. CDR1 is PRHDT, CDR2 FYEKMQ, per germline (reference sequence). The CDR3 consists of 15 residues. This CDR3 reads CASRTRVSPQGTQYF. As DNA, the CDR3 is TGTGCCAGCAGGACTCGGGTCTCCCCACAAGGGACCCAGTACTTC. The full variable domain, with the rest looked up from reference TRBV13 and TRBJ2-5, is AAGVIQSPRHLIKEKRETATLKCYPIPRHDTVYWYQQGPGQDPQFLISFYEKMQSDKGSIPDRFSAQQFSDYHSELNMSSLELGDSALYFCASRTRVSPQGTQYFGPGTRLLVL.

This clonotype was recorded at least ten times. The chain employs TRBV30 and TRBJ2-7, with D hard to call. Looked up from germline, CDR1 is GTSNPN and CDR2 is SVGIG (reference sequence). The CDR3 length is 11 residues. The CDR3 reads CAWATTYEQYF. The CDR3, as DNA: TGTGCTTGGGCAACGACCTACGAGCAGTACTTC. The complete variable domain, with remaining parts taken from reference TRBV30 and TRBJ2-7, reads SQTIHQWPATLVQPVGSPLSLECTVEGTSNPNLYWYRQAAGRGLQLLFYSVGIGQISSEVPQNLSASRPQDRQFILSSKKLLLSDSGFYLCAWATTYEQYFGPGTRLTVT.

At least ten counts were recorded for this clonotype. The chain has TRBV7-2 and TRBJ1-1; 7 bases line up with TRBD1. Germline CDR1 SGHTA, CDR2 FQGNSA. The V segment lost 5 bases and the J segment 4 bases; nucleotides outside the gene matches: 10. This CDR3 region has 15 residues. CDR3 coding DNA: TGTGCCAGCAGCCGGGACAGCTCGTGGAGCACTGAAGCTTTCTTT. Translated, it gives CASSRDSSWSTEAFF.

This clonotype has at least ten counts. The chain has TRBV4-1 and TRBJ1-3; D ambiguous. CDR3 length: 16 residues. The germline V gene has CDR1 MGHRA and CDR2 YSYEKL. Trimming stripped 4 bases from V and 8 bases from J, with 21 bases between. Here the CDR3 reads CASSLSDSSLYDTIYF. CDR3 coding DNA: TGCGCCAGCAGCCTTTCGGACTCCTCCCTTTACGACACCATATATTTT.